These 3 T cell receptor beta chains were all obtained from the same sample, sequenced in a study of shared clonotypes between healthy human individuals. The repertoire was sequenced with immunoSEQ multiplex PCR; TCRdb's copy has only in-frame clones and lacks some. The table lists 450,000 or so clones, roughly three quarters of them singletons, with around 13% in the top ten. Sequencing was done on a sample of PBMCs. These receptor sequences come from a woman aged 40 to 50 in good health. Some clones in this sample may be carry-over from other donors' samples.

The chain has TRBV5-4 and TRBJ1-4; D unclear. This CDR3 contains 12 residues. V lost 5 bases and J lost 7, with 9 bases in between. Germline CDR1 and CDR2: SGHNT and YYREEE (reference sequence). CDR3 DNA sequence: TGTGCCAGCAGATCGGACGGTGAAAAACTGTTTTTT. It is translated as CASRSDGEKLFF.

The V gene is TRBV28, the J gene TRBJ2-4; 8 bases map to TRBD2. Trimming removed 5 bases from V and 0 bases from J; junction bases left unmatched: 18. Per the germline V gene, CDR1 is MDHEN and CDR2 is SYDVKM. The CDR3 contains 20 residues. The CDR3 sequence: CASSPLGHPGGGLAKNIQYF. The CDR3 nucleotides are TGTGCCAGCAGTCCCCTCGGGCATCCGGGGGGGGGATTAGCCAAAAACATTCAGTACTTC.

The DNA for the CDR3 is TGTGCCAGCTCACAACAGGGAGGATCGGAGACCCAGTACTTC. Its protein is CASSQQGGSETQYF. V usage is TRBV18 and J usage is TRBJ2-5; D tentatively fits TRBD1 or TRBD2 (6 bases each). Germline-derived CDR1 and CDR2 are KGHSH and LQKENI. This CDR3 is 14 amino acids long. V was cut by 4 bases and J by 5 bases, with 14 bases left in between.